This is a list of T cell receptor beta chains from one sample in a study of blood T cell repertoires in COVID-19. TCRdb keeps only in-frame clones here, not all; method: immunoSEQ multiplex PCR. The table includes over 25,000 clones, about 81% detected once. The sample consisted of peripheral blood. The receptors stem from a man older than 75 with acute or convalescent COVID-19. Each CDR3 is given with its conserved first and last residue. D genes are given only for firm matches. Some rows have no size entry. The others give once, few or many, or a class for an expanded clone.

V	size	J	D	CDR3	DNA
TRBV2	.	TRBJ1-5	.	CASNRDQYNQPQHF	TGTGCCAGCAACAGGGACCAGTACAATCAGCCCCAGCATTTT
TRBV7-6	.	TRBJ2-7	.	CASSFDDSSYEQYF	TGTGCCAGCAGCTTTGACGACAGTTCCTACGAGCAGTACTTC
TRBV9	.	TRBJ1-3	.	CASSVEFILGEGFTGNTIYF	TGTGCCAGCAGCGTAGAGTTTATATTAGGAGAAGGCTTTACTGGAAACACCATATATTTT
TRBV3-1/TRBV3-2	.	TRBJ1-5	.	CASSPILSQGENSNQPQHF	TGTGCCAGCAGCCCCATATTGTCCCAGGGCGAAAATAGCAATCAGCCCCAGCATTTT
TRBV5-4	few	TRBJ2-3	.	CASSLLGSPDTQYF	TGTGCCAGCAGCTTACTAGGTAGCCCCGATACGCAGTATTTT
TRBV30	medium-sized	TRBJ2-5	TRBD2	CALKPMASGEQETQYF	TGTGCCCTGAAACCCATGGCTAGCGGGGAGCAAGAGACCCAGTACTTC
TRBV4-2	.	TRBJ2-1	.	CASSQDGRDSLYNEQFF	TGTGCCAGCAGCCAAGATGGCAGGGACTCGCTATACAATGAGCAGTTCTTC
TRBV7-8	.	TRBJ2-3	TRBD1	CASSLGQGETQYF	TGTGCCAGCAGCTTGGGACAGGGAGAGACGCAGTATTTT
TRBV27	.	TRBJ2-7	TRBD1	CASSFGQGAGEQYF	TGTGCCAGCAGTTTCGGACAGGGGGCTGGCGAGCAGTACTTC
TRBV19	few	TRBJ2-2	.	CATKTPTYTGELFF	TGTGCCACCAAAACTCCCACCTACACCGGGGAGCTGTTTTTT
TRBV19	.	TRBJ2-7	.	CASREDRTGYEQYF	TGTGCCAGTAGAGAAGACAGGACGGGGTACGAGCAGTACTTC
TRBV6-1	.	TRBJ1-3	.	CASSEGSSGNTIYF	TGTGCCAGCAGTGAAGGGAGCTCTGGAAACACCATATATTTT
TRBV2	.	TRBJ2-6	TRBD1	CASRTGGFGANVLTF	TGTGCCAGCAGGACAGGGGGCTTTGGGGCCAACGTCCTGACTTTC
TRBV10-2	.	TRBJ1-2	TRBD1	CASSDRGVPRYTF	TGCGCCAGCAGTGACAGGGGGGTACCCCGCTACACCTTC
TRBV27	once	TRBJ2-5	.	CASSFSGGYGEQETQYF	TGTGCCAGCAGTTTCTCAGGGGGGTACGGGGAGCAAGAGACCCAGTACTTC
TRBV7-8	.	TRBJ2-5	TRBD2	CASSRGGKETQYF	TGTGCCAGCAGCCGGGGGGGGAAAGAGACCCAGTACTTC
TRBV6-5	.	TRBJ2-7	TRBD1	CASSLGQGYEQYF	TGTGCCAGCAGCCTAGGACAGGGCTACGAGCAGTACTTC
TRBV6-5	.	TRBJ1-6	.	CASSYNSAYSPLHF	TGTGCCAGCAGTTACAACAGTGCCTATTCACCCCTCCACTTT
TRBV19	once	TRBJ2-3	TRBD2	CASSTGLAGSTDTQYF	TGTGCCAGTAGTACAGGACTAGCGGGGAGCACAGATACGCAGTATTTT
TRBV6-5	.	TRBJ1-1	.	CASTPTGGNTEAFF	TGTGCCAGCACCCCGACGGGGGGGAACACTGAAGCTTTCTTT
TRBV5-1	once	TRBJ2-2	.	CASNRDTLTGELFF	TGCGCCAGCAACCGGGACACCCTCACCGGGGAGCTGTTTTTT
TRBV21-1	.	TRBJ1-1	.	CASRKEAFF	TGTGCCAGCCGTAAAGAAGCTTTCTTT
TRBV6-5	.	TRBJ1-2	.	CASRLQGFGYTF	TGTGCCAGCAGACTCCAGGGGTTCGGCTACACCTTC